This record covers a single T cell receptor beta chain. Its antigen is currently unknown. The data originate from a study of cytomegalovirus exposure and HLA in healthy donors. Study information: Later, an analysis reported that the 130 or so validation repertoires had used the same platform as the approximately 680 first-cohort repertoires.

In germline, CDR1 is LNHDA, CDR2 SQIVND (reference sequence). CDR3 length: 15 amino acids. V was clipped by 6 bases and J by 5 bases; unmatched bases: 9. Whole-study findings and limits: Testing in vitro showed a few CMV-associated chains specific for CMV antigens. Whilst most TCR sequences proved rare, a subset of public TCRs occurred across many donors. Listed as cytomegalovirus-associated were approximately 160 TCR beta chains.

The assay was immunoSEQ multiplex PCR, and TCRdb's table has in-frame clones only and misses some. This repertoire shows about 40,000 clones, 90% to 95% found once; its top ten account for approximately 2%. Sequenced material: PBMCs. This clonotype was obtained from a woman under 30 in good health and CMV-seronegative. The rearrangement links TRBV19 to TRBJ2-5; TRBD1 aligns across 10 bases. The CDR3 region is CASSKPGQGMETQYF. CDR3 DNA: TGTGCCAGTAGCAAACCGGGACAGGGGATGGAGACCCAGTACTTC.